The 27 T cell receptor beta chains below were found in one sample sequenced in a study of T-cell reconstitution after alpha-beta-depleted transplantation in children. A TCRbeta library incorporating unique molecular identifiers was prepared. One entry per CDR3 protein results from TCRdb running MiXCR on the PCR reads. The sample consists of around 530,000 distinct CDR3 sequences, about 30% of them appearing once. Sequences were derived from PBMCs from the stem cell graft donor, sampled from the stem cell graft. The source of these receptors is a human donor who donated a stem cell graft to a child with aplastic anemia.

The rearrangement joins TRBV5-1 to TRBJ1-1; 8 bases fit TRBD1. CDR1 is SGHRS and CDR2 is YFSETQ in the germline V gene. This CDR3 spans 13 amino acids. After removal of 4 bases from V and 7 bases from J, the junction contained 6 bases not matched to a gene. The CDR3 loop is CASSAETGVEAFF. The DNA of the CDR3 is TGCGCCAGCAGCGCGGAGACAGGGGTTGAAGCTTTCTTT.

The CDR3 region has the DNA TGTGCCAGCAGTCCGTGGGGTCTGAGAGGGGGAGGTGGTAACACTGAAGCTTTCTTT. As protein: CASSPWGLRGGGGNTEAFF. The V call is TRBV27, the J call TRBJ1-1; TRBD1 is a possible D gene (6 bases). V was trimmed by 5 bases and J by 2 bases, leaving 27 bases between them. The CDR3 has 19 residues. CDR1 and CDR2 (germline): MNHEY, SMNVEV (reference sequence).

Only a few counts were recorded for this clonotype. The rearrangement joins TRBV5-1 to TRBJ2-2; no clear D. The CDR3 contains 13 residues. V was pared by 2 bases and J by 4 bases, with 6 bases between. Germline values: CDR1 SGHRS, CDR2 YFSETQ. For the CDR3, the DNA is TGCGCCAGCAGCTTACAGAGCACCGGGGAGCTGTTTTTT. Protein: CASSLQSTGELFF.

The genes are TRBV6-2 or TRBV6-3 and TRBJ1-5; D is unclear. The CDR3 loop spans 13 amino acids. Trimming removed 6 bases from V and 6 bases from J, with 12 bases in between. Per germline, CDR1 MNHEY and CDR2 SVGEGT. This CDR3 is CASSRGLVQPQHF. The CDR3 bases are TGTGCCAGCAGCCGCGGACTTGTTCAGCCCCAGCATTTT.

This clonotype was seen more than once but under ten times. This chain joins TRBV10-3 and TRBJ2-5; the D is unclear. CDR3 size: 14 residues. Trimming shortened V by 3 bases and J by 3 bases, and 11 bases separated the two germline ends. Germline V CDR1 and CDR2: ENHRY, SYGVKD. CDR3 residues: CAISDRTREETQYF. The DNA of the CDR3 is TGTGCCATCAGTGATAGAACTCGGGAAGAGACCCAGTACTTC.

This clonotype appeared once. The DNA of the CDR3 is TGTGCCAGCAATCAGGTTTTCTCTGGAAACACCATATATTTT. As protein: CASNQVFSGNTIYF. The V call is TRBV27, the J call TRBJ1-3; no definite D call. Trimming shortened V by 7 bases and J by 0 bases, and 10 bases separated the two germline ends. This CDR3 comprises 14 residues. Germline loops: CDR1 MNHEY, CDR2 SMNVEV (reference sequence).

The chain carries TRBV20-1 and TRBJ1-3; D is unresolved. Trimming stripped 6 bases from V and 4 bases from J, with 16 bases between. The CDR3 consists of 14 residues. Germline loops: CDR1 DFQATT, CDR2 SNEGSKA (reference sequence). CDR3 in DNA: TGCAGTGCCCCGGAGTGGTTAGGCGGAAACACCATATATTTT. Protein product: CSAPEWLGGNTIYF.

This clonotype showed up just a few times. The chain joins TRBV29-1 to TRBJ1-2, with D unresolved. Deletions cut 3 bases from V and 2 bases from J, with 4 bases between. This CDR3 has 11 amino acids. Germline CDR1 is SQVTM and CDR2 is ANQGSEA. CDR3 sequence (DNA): TGCAGCGTTGACAGGAACTATGGCTACACCTTC. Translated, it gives CSVDRNYGYTF.

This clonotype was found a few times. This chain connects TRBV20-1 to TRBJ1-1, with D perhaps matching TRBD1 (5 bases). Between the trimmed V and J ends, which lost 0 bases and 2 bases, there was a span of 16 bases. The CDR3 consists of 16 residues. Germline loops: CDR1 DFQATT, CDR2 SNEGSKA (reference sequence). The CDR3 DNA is TGCAGTGCTAGAGATTGGCAGGGAGGGTCCAACACTGAAGCTTTCTTT. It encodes CSARDWQGGSNTEAFF.

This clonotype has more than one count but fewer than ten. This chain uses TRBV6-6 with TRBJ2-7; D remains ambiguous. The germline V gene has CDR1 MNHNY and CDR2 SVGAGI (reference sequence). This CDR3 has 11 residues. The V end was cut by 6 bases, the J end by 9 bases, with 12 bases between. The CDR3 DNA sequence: TGTGCCAGCAGCAAAAGCGTAGGGCAGTACTTC. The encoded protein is CASSKSVGQYF.

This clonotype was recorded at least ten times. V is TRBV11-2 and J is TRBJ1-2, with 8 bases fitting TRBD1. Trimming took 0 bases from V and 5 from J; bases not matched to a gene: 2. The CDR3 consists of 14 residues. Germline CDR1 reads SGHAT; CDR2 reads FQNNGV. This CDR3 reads CASSLETGVYGYTF. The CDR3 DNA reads TGTGCCAGCAGCTTAGAGACAGGGGTGTATGGCTACACCTTC.

CDR3 coding DNA: TGTGCCAGCTCACCGGGTAAGGGCCATAGCAATCAGCCCCAGCATTTT. It yields the protein CASSPGKGHSNQPQHF. The genes are TRBV18 and TRBJ1-5; D gene unclear. Germline V lookup: CDR1 KGHSH, CDR2 LQKENI. Trimming cost V 3 bases and J 0 bases, with 12 bases left between them. The CDR3 totals 16 residues.

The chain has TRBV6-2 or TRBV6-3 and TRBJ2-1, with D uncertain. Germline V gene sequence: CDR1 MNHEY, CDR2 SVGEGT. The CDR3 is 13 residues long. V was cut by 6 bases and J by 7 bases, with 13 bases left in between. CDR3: CASRLRTRNEQFF. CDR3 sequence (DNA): TGTGCCAGCAGATTAAGAACAAGGAATGAGCAGTTCTTC.

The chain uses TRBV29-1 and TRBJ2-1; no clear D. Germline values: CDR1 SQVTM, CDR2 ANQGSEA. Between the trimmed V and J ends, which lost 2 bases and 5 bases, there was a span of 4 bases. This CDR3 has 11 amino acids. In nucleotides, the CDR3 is TGCAGCGTTGAAACAAACAATGAGCAGTTCTTC. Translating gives CSVETNNEQFF.

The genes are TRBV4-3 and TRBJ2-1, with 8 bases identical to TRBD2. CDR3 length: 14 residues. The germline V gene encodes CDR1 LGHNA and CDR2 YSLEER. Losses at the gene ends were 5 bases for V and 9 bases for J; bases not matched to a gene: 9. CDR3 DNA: TGCGCCAGCAGCGCGGGACTAGTCTGGAGTGAGCAGTTCTTC. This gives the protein CASSAGLVWSEQFF.

In DNA, the CDR3 is TGTGCCAGCAGCCGATTGGGCGGAAGCGGGATCAATGAGCAGTTCTTC. Its protein is CASSRLGGSGINEQFF. The gene calls are TRBV7-9 and TRBJ2-1; 7 bases agree with TRBD2. The CDR3 is made up of 16 amino acids. From germline, CDR1 is SEHNR and CDR2 FQNEAQ (reference sequence). The ends lost 5 bases at V and 6 bases at J; junction bases unmatched: 13.

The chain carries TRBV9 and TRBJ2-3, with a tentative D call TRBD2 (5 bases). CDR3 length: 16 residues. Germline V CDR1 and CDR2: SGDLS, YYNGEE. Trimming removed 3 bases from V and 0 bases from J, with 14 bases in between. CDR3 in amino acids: CASSGGLAASTDTQYF. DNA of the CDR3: TGTGCCAGCAGCGGAGGGCTAGCTGCTAGCACAGATACGCAGTATTTT.

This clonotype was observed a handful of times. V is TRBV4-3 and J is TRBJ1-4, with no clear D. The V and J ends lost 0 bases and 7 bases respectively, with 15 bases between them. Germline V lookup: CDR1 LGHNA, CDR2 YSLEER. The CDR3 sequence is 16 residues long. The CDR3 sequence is CASSQEFWGKGEKLFF. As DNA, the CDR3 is TGCGCCAGCAGCCAAGAATTCTGGGGAAAGGGTGAAAAACTGTTTTTT.

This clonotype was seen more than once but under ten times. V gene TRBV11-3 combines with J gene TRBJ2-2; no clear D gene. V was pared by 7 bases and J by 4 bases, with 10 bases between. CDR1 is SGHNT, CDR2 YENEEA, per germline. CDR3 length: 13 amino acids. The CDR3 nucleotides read TGTGCCAGCACTTCCGGTGGCACCGGGGAGCTGTTTTTT. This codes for CASTSGGTGELFF.

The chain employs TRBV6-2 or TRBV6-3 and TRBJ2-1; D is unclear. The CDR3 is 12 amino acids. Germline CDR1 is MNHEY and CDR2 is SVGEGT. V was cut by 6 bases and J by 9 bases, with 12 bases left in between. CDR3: CASSLPPLEQFF. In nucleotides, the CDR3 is TGTGCCAGCAGCCTCCCCCCACTTGAGCAGTTCTTC.

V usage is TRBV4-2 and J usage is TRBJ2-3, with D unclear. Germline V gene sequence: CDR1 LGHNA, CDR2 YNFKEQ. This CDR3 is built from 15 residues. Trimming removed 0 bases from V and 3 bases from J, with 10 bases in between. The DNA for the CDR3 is TGTGCCAGCAGCCAAGAGGCCAGCGTAACAGATACGCAGTATTTT. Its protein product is CASSQEASVTDTQYF.

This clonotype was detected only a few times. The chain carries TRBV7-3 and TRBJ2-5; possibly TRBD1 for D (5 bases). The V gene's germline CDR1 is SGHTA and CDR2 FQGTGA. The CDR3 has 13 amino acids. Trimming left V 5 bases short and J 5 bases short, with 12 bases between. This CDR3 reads CASSLGPGETQYF. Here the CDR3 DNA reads TGTGCCAGCAGCCTTGGCCCAGGGGAGACCCAGTACTTC.

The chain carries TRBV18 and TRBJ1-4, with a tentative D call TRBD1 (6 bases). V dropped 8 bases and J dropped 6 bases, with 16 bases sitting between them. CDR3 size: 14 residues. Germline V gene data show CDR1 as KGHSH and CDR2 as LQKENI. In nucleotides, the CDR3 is TGTGCCAGCCTTGCCGGGGGCGCGGATGAAAAACTGTTTTTT. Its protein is CASLAGGADEKLFF.

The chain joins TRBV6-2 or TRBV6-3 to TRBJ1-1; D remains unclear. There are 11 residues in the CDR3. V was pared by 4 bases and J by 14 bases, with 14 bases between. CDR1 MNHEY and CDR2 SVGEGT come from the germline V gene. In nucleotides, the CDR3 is TGTGCCAGCAGTTCCTCGCGGTGGGCGTTCTTT. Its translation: CASSSSRWAFF.

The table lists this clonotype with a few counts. Here the CDR3 DNA reads TGTGCCAGCAGTTTCGGAGCGAACACCGGGGAGCTGTTTTTT. Translation gives CASSFGANTGELFF. The chain carries TRBV2 and TRBJ2-2; no clear D. V gave up 5 bases and J gave up 0 bases, with 7 bases separating them. The CDR3 length is 14 residues. The germline gives CDR1 SNHLY, CDR2 FYNNEI.

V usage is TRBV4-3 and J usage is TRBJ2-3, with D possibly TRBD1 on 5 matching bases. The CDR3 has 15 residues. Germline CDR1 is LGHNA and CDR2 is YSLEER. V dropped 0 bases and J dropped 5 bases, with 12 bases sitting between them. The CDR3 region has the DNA TGCGCCAGCAGCCAAGAAGCCAGGGCTATAGATACGCAGTATTTT. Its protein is CASSQEARAIDTQYF.

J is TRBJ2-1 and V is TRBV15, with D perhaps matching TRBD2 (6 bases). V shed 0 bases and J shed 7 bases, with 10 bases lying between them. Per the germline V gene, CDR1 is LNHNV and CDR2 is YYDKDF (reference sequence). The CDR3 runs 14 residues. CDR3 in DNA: TGTGCCACCAGCAGAGATCCGGGGAGGAATGAGCAGTTCTTC. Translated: CATSRDPGRNEQFF.